Following are 28 T cell receptor beta chains from one sample sequenced in a study of blood T cells in healthy people across ages. Then a second PCR, running about 6 to 12 cycles, was carried out with a sample-barcoded 5' primer and a J-beta primer mix. TCRdb itself ran the 5' RACE reads through MiXCR, one entry per CDR3 protein. The sample consists of fewer than 950,000 distinct CDR3 sequences, roughly 34% of them appearing once. Sequencing input: blood. These receptors were collected from a man younger than 35 in good health.

The chain's CDR3 is CSVAPRGPQGGYTF. The CDR3 bases are TGCAGCGTTGCGCCTCGGGGGCCCCAGGGTGGCTACACCTTC. The chain uses TRBV29-1 and TRBJ1-2, with D tentatively TRBD1 (6 bases). CDR3 length equals 14 residues. V lost 4 bases, J lost 7 bases, and 19 bases lay in between. The germline CDR1 and CDR2 sequences are SQVTM and ANQGSEA.

Note on this clonotype: One junction end does not reproduce the germline sequence, and a read error may be involved. The gene calls are TRBV4-1 and TRBJ1-2; D possibly corresponds to TRBD1 (6 bases). CDR3 length: 17 residues. CDR1 is MGHRA, CDR2 YSYEKL, per germline. The CDR3, as DNA: TGCGCCAGCCGACTCAAAATATTGGGGACAACTAACCATGGCTACACCTTC. Its translation: CASRLKILGTTNHGYTF.

The genes are TRBV6-2 or TRBV6-3 and TRBJ2-1, with 7 bases that match TRBD2. J gave up 9 bases and V 2 bases, and 4 bases lay outside the gene matches. This CDR3 region has 13 residues. Germline V gene sequence: CDR1 MNHEY, CDR2 SVGEGT. The CDR3 DNA sequence: TGTGCCAGCAGTTACGGGGGGGGGATTGAGCAGTTCTTC. Translated: CASSYGGGIEQFF.

This clonotype was observed a handful of times. The chain couples TRBV4-1 to TRBJ2-1; D not certain. V lost 7 bases, J lost 3 bases, and 10 bases lay in between. Germline V gene data show CDR1 as MGHRA and CDR2 as YSYEKL. The CDR3 consists of 13 residues. DNA of the CDR3: TGCGCCAGCAAGGGTGGCTTCTACAATGAGCAGTTCTTC. Translated, it gives CASKGGFYNEQFF.

This clonotype was counted a few times. The chain has TRBV5-1 and TRBJ2-1; D is possibly TRBD1 (5 bases). The V gene lost 4 bases and the J gene lost 1 base, with 15 bases spanning the gap. Per germline, CDR1 SGHRS and CDR2 YFSETQ. The length of the CDR3 is 16 residues. The CDR3 DNA reads TGCGCCAGCAGCCCGCAGCCCCAGGGTTCCTACAATGAGCAGTTCTTC. Translating gives CASSPQPQGSYNEQFF.

This clonotype was recorded a few times. The CDR3: CASSLFDSLSGWDYGYTF. In DNA, the CDR3 is TGTGCCAGCAGTCTGTTCGACAGTTTATCTGGGTGGGACTATGGCTACACCTTC. The J gene is TRBJ1-2, the V gene TRBV28; tentative D call: TRBD1 (5 bases). The CDR3 is 18 residues long. Germline assignment: CDR1 MDHEN and CDR2 SYDVKM. The ends were cut back, 5 bases at V and 3 bases at J, with 25 bases in the middle.

The rearrangement uses TRBV27 and TRBJ2-4; tentatively, D is TRBD1 or TRBD2 (6 bases each). The J call is in doubt because the DNA end fits TRBJ2-5 better. CDR3 length: 17 amino acids. In germline, CDR1 is MNHEY, CDR2 SMNVEV (reference sequence). The CDR3 here is CASSPGGGPSTKETQYF. The CDR3 bases are TGTGCCAGCAGTCCCGGGGGCGGACCATCGACCAAAGAGACCCAGTACTTC.

This clonotype showed up just a few times. The chain employs TRBV27 and TRBJ2-7; tentative D call: TRBD1 (5 bases). This CDR3 region has 14 residues. V was cut by 3 bases and J by 3 bases, with 12 bases left in between. CDR1 and CDR2 (germline): MNHEY, SMNVEV (reference sequence). In nucleotides, the CDR3 is TGTGCCAGCAGTTTTGGGCAGGGTGGCTACGAGCAGTACTTC. Protein sequence: CASSFGQGGYEQYF.

This clonotype came up many times. The V gene is TRBV20-1, the J gene TRBJ2-5; 9 nucleotides align to TRBD2. Trimming at V came to 4 bases and at J to 3 bases, leaving 6 bases not matched to a gene. CDR1 is DFQATT, CDR2 SNEGSKA, per germline (reference sequence). This CDR3 has 14 amino acids. The CDR3 sequence: CSATSGGTKETQYF. The CDR3 nucleotides are TGCAGTGCTACCAGCGGGGGGACTAAAGAGACCCAGTACTTC.

Note on this clonotype: A junction end diverges from the germline sequence, so it may reflect a read error. J is TRBJ2-1 and V is TRBV12-3 or TRBV12-4; 10 positions match TRBD2. The CDR3 is 17 amino acids. CDR3 region: CVSSRGGGTSDYNEQFF. The DNA for the CDR3 is TGTGTCAGCAGCCGAGGCGGCGGGACTAGCGACTACAATGAGCAGTTCTTC.

This clonotype has ten or more counts. V and J are TRBV20-1 and TRBJ2-3, with D perhaps matching TRBD1 (6 bases). The germline V and J ends were trimmed by 5 bases and 0 bases, with 18 bases remaining between them. This CDR3 has 16 residues. Germline CDR1 is DFQATT and CDR2 is SNEGSKA (reference sequence). CDR3 coding DNA: TGCAGTGCTCATCTTCGGGCAGGGGCTAGCACAGATACGCAGTATTTT. This translates into CSAHLRAGASTDTQYF.

The genes are TRBV28 and TRBJ1-5, with a weak D call TRBD1 (6 bases). The V gene lost 7 bases and the J gene lost 4 bases, with 20 bases spanning the gap. Germline CDR1 is MDHEN and CDR2 is SYDVKM. The CDR3 runs 16 residues. For the CDR3, the DNA is TGTGCCAGCACCCCACGAAAGGGGGGGGTTAATCAGCCCCAGCATTTT. Translated: CASTPRKGGVNQPQHF. Full variable domain (outside the CDR3, taken from reference TRBV28 and TRBJ1-5): DVKVTQSSRYLVKRTGEKVFLECVQDMDHENMFWYRQDPGLGLRLIYFSYDVKMKEKGDIPEGYSVSREKKERFSLILESASTNQTSMYLCASTPRKGGVNQPQHFGDGTRLSIL.

The table lists this clonotype with many counts. V is TRBV12-3 or TRBV12-4 and J is TRBJ1-2; TRBD1 matches 10 bases. J lost 4 bases, V lost 4 bases, and 18 bases had no gene match. The CDR3 consists of 19 residues. The CDR3 reads CASSSDIGTGALYSYGYTF. The CDR3 DNA sequence: TGTGCCAGCAGTTCCGACATCGGGACAGGGGCTTTATACAGCTATGGCTACACCTTC.

The DNA for the CDR3 is TGCGCCAGCAGCACCGGACTAGTCTACAATGAGCAGTTCTTC. It encodes CASSTGLVYNEQFF. The genes are TRBV5-1 and TRBJ2-1; 7 bases agree with TRBD2. This CDR3 spans 14 amino acids. With V trimmed by 4 bases and J by 3 bases, 4 bases remained unmatched. The germline V gene encodes CDR1 SGHRS and CDR2 YFSETQ.

The chain employs TRBV27 and TRBJ2-1; D gene ambiguous. The CDR3 spans 16 residues. The V gene's germline CDR1 is MNHEY and CDR2 SMNVEV (reference sequence). Trimming took 4 bases from V and 13 from J, leaving 26 bases between them. The CDR3 nucleotides are TGTGCCAGCAGTTCCCGTTCCCGGTCGACCCCAGAGACCCAGTTCTTC. This gives the protein CASSSRSRSTPETQFF.

This clonotype was recorded at least ten times. Here the CDR3 DNA reads TGTGCCATCAGTGAGTCTGGGAGGGTTAAGGAGACCCAGTACTTC. It codes for CAISESGRVKETQYF. V is TRBV10-3 and J is TRBJ2-5; 7 bases match TRBD2. This CDR3 is 15 amino acids long. V shed 0 bases and J 5 bases; nucleotides not matched to a gene: 6. CDR1 is ENHRY and CDR2 is SYGVKD in the germline V gene.

This clonotype was picked up a small number of times. The gene calls are TRBV14 and TRBJ2-4; unclear D gene. The germline V gene has CDR1 SGHDN and CDR2 FVKESK. The length of the CDR3 is 13 residues. V lost 6 bases and J 0 bases, leaving 6 bases between the germline ends. CDR3 sequence: CASSAIAKNIQYF. The CDR3 coding sequence is TGTGCCAGCAGTGCGATAGCCAAAAACATTCAGTACTTC.

This clonotype has just a few counts. This rearrangement joins TRBV6-1 to TRBJ2-7; D tentatively fits TRBD1 or TRBD2 (5 bases each). CDR1 and CDR2 (germline): MNHNS, SASEGT. CDR3 size: 18 residues. V shed 6 bases and J shed 0 bases, with 24 bases lying between them. CDR3 in amino acids: CASSSLHSGAVSSYEQYF. CDR3 nucleotide sequence: TGTGCCAGCAGCTCCCTCCATTCCGGGGCCGTGAGCTCCTACGAGCAGTACTTC.

This clonotype appeared a few times. This chain uses TRBV14 with TRBJ1-1, with 8 bases identical to TRBD1. The CDR3 extends over 15 amino acids. Germline CDR1 reads SGHDN; CDR2 reads FVKESK. V lost 4 bases to trimming and J lost 3 bases; unmatched junction nucleotides: 7. The CDR3 DNA follows: TGTGCCAGCAGCCGGCAGGGGGCTGTGCACACTGAAGCTTTCTTT. Amino acids: CASSRQGAVHTEAFF.

This chain links TRBV28 with TRBJ1-1; a possible D gene is TRBD1 (5 bases). The germline V gene has CDR1 MDHEN and CDR2 SYDVKM. The V gene lost 2 bases and the J gene lost 6 bases, with 16 bases spanning the gap. The CDR3 covers 15 residues. The CDR3 nucleotides read TGTGCCAGCAGTTTAAGTAAGGGGTTGGGCCCTGAAGCTTTCTTT. Residues: CASSLSKGLGPEAFF.

This clonotype was counted many times. The chain uses TRBV12-3 or TRBV12-4 and TRBJ2-5; D not resolved. CDR3 length equals 12 residues. V lost 2 bases, J lost 5 bases, and 6 bases lay in between. CDR3 sequence: CASSLIQETQYF. CDR3 nucleotide sequence: TGTGCCAGCAGTTTAATACAGGAGACCCAGTACTTC.

J is TRBJ2-2 and V is TRBV29-1; D is unclear. The CDR3 is 13 residues long. With 6 bases removed from V and 0 bases from J, the gap between germline ends came to 8 bases. Germline lookup yields CDR1 SQVTM and CDR2 ANQGSEA. CDR3 protein: CSVRGPNTGELFF. As DNA, the CDR3 is TGCAGCGTGCGTGGGCCGAACACCGGGGAGCTGTTTTTT.

The genes are TRBV7-8 and TRBJ2-3; 8 nucleotides align to TRBD1. Germline V CDR1 and CDR2: SGHVS, FQNEAQ. The CDR3 consists of 16 residues. The junction had 7 bases not matched to a gene; V was cut back by 1 base and J by 4 bases. The CDR3: CASSLDRGARADTQYF. The DNA for the CDR3 is TGTGCCAGCAGCTTAGACAGGGGGGCTCGCGCAGATACGCAGTATTTT.

This clonotype was counted ten times or more. This rearrangement joins TRBV20-1 to TRBJ2-3; 8 bases fit TRBD2. V shed 6 bases, J shed 4 bases, and the junction held 18 bases outside the gene matches. The CDR3 extends over 17 amino acids. From germline, CDR1 is DFQATT and CDR2 SNEGSKA (reference sequence). The CDR3 here is CSAPPEVQRGLSDTQYF. CDR3 nucleotide sequence: TGCAGTGCGCCCCCCGAGGTCCAGCGGGGGTTGTCAGATACGCAGTATTTT.

This clonotype was seen only a few times. The chain uses TRBV18 and TRBJ1-1, with D maybe TRBD1 (6 bases). CDR3 length equals 15 residues. Trimming pared 2 bases from V and 3 bases from J, leaving 13 bases between. Per the germline V gene, CDR1 is KGHSH and CDR2 is LQKENI. CDR3 residues: CASSPRGDPDTEAFF. In nucleotides, the CDR3 is TGTGCCAGCTCACCAAGGGGGGATCCGGACACTGAAGCTTTCTTT.

This clonotype was observed a few times. The genes are TRBV4-1 and TRBJ2-1; D possibly uses TRBD1 or TRBD2 (5 bases each). This CDR3 has 14 amino acids. Germline values: CDR1 MGHRA, CDR2 YSYEKL. Deletions cut 8 bases from V and 8 bases from J, with 19 bases between. The CDR3 sequence: CASGPGPIFYEQFF. CDR3 DNA sequence: TGCGCCAGCGGCCCGGGGCCCATTTTCTATGAGCAGTTCTTC.

Turning to this clonotype: A much larger clone is a single base away; this may be a read error. This sequence joins TRBV20-1 and TRBJ2-5; 7 positions match TRBD2. The closer fit of TRBJ2-1 to the DNA end suggests the J call may be wrong. The CDR3 runs 14 residues. The germline CDR1 and CDR2 sequences are DFQATT and SNEGSKA (reference sequence). CDR3 DNA sequence: TGCAGTGTGTTCGGGGGGTCTTACCAAGAGACCCAGTTCTTC. This gives the protein CSVFGGSYQETQFF.

This clonotype was counted between two and nine times. The J gene is TRBJ2-5, the V gene TRBV2; no clear D. The CDR3 sequence is 11 residues long. Germline loops: CDR1 SNHLY, CDR2 FYNNEI. V was trimmed by 8 bases and J by 5 bases, leaving 9 bases between them. The CDR3 loop reads CASAYGETQYF. The CDR3 DNA is TGTGCCAGCGCCTATGGGGAGACCCAGTACTTC.